This T cell receptor beta chain was obtained from a study of T-cell memory formation after mild COVID-19. Study-wide results and caveats: Contracting CD8+ clones were enriched in EMRA, CD4+ mainly in CM and EM. For second-wave clones that peaked at day 37, SARS-CoV-2 specificity went unverified. Researchers found some responding clones in pre-infection memory, a sign that cross-reactive memory joined.

This clonotype was recorded a few times. The antigen is not known. With constant-segment primers, 5'RACE yielded cDNA libraries of TCR alpha and TCR beta that carried sample barcodes and UMIs. TCRdb processed the 5' RACE reads anew with MiXCR; each CDR3 protein has one entry. The sample has about 200,000 distinct CDR3 sequences, 9% to 10% seen once. Source material: PBMCs or a T cell subset sorted from them (not recorded which). This receptor was taken from a man aged 18 to 29 who had mild COVID-19 (a few samples of this study predate the infection). Cell type and time point are not known.

As DNA, the CDR3 is TGCGCCAGCAGTGAGTCGGGGACAGGAGTCTACGAGCAGTACTTC. Encoded protein: CASSESGTGVYEQYF. This sequence joins TRBV10-1 and TRBJ2-7, with 8 bases matching TRBD1. The CDR3 is 15 residues long. From germline, CDR1 is WNHNN and CDR2 SYGVQD (reference sequence). The J segment lost 3 bases and the V segment lost 0 bases, leaving 4 bases of the junction unmatched.